The 10 T cell receptor beta chains given below trace back to one sample, sequenced in a study of T cell responses to AZD1222 COVID-19 vaccine. Measured with immunoSEQ multiplex PCR; TCRdb has only the in-frame clones, and not every one. The data show 90,000 to 120,000 clones, about 90% seen once. The specimen was peripheral blood, collected on day 0 of AZD1222 vaccination. The receptors come from an adult in good health.

V is TRBV6-5 and J is TRBJ1-1; D is possibly TRBD1 (5 bases). CDR1 and CDR2 from the germline V gene are MNHEY and SVGAGI. This CDR3 has 14 amino acids. V was pared by 7 bases and J by 6 bases, with 18 bases between. In DNA, the CDR3 is TGTGCCAGCACCCTCGGGGGGGGGAGCGCTGAAGCTTTCTTT. This sequence encodes CASTLGGGSAEAFF.

The chain couples TRBV19 to TRBJ1-2; 7 bases align to TRBD1. CDR3 size: 15 residues. CDR1 and CDR2 from the germline V gene are LNHDA and SQIVND (reference sequence). The ends lost 4 bases at V and 4 bases at J; junction bases unmatched: 9. The CDR3 DNA follows: TGTGCCAGTAGTACCTCGGACAGGAAGGGCTATGGCTACACCTTC. Its protein is CASSTSDRKGYGYTF.

The chain is built from TRBV6-2 or TRBV6-3 and TRBJ2-3; 7 bases are shared with TRBD2. After removal of 4 bases from V and 3 bases from J, the junction contained 1 base not matched to a gene. CDR1 is MNHEY and CDR2 is SVGEGT in the germline V gene. The CDR3 has 13 amino acids. CDR3 sequence (DNA): TGTGCCAGCAGTTTGGGGGGGACAGATACGCAGTATTTT. Amino acids: CASSLGGTDTQYF.

J is TRBJ1-2 and V is TRBV28; D is unresolved. This CDR3 spans 12 amino acids. Germline-derived CDR1 and CDR2 are MDHEN and SYDVKM. Trimming took off 3 bases at V and 4 bases at J, with 6 bases between the two ends. The CDR3 loop is CASSFIGYGYTF. CDR3 bases: TGTGCCAGCAGTTTCATCGGCTATGGCTACACCTTC.

The rearrangement links TRBV7-9 to TRBJ2-2; D tentatively reads TRBD1 or TRBD2 (5 bases each). The V gene lost 7 bases and the J gene lost 4 bases, with 16 bases spanning the gap. Germline values: CDR1 SEHNR, CDR2 FQNEAQ (reference sequence). The CDR3 sequence is 15 residues long. This chain's CDR3 is CASTLGTGITGELFF. CDR3 coding DNA: TGTGCCAGCACCCTCGGGACGGGGATCACCGGGGAGCTGTTTTTT. Full variable domain (missing parts from reference TRBV7-9 and TRBJ2-2): DTGVSQNPRHKITKRGQNVTFRCDPISEHNRLYWYRQTLGQGPEFLTYFQNEAQLEKSRLLSDRFSAERPKGSFSTLEIQRTEQGDSAMYLCASTLGTGITGELFFGEGSRLTVL.

The rearrangement joins TRBV30 to TRBJ1-4; perhaps TRBD1 as D (6 bases). V dropped 1 base and J dropped 6 bases, with 12 bases sitting between them. Looked up from germline, CDR1 is GTSNPN and CDR2 is SVGIG (reference sequence). This CDR3 is built from 14 residues. CDR3: CAWSEGGGDEKLFF. CDR3 nucleotides: TGTGCCTGGAGTGAGGGGGGCGGGGATGAAAAACTGTTTTTT. Together with reference TRBV30 and TRBJ1-4, the CDR3 gives the full variable domain: SQTIHQWPATLVQPVGSPLSLECTVEGTSNPNLYWYRQAAGRGLQLLFYSVGIGQISSEVPQNLSASRPQDRQFILSSKKLLLSDSGFYLCAWSEGGGDEKLFFGSGTQLSVL.

The chain combines TRBV6-5 with TRBJ1-2; D might be TRBD1 (6 bases). CDR3 size: 14 residues. Germline V lookup: CDR1 MNHEY, CDR2 SVGAGI. V was clipped by 2 bases and J by 6 bases, with 13 bases between them. The CDR3: CASSYQGPIDGYTF. As DNA, the CDR3 is TGTGCCAGCAGTTACCAGGGGCCAATTGATGGCTACACCTTC.

This chain links TRBV19 with TRBJ2-1; 7 positions match TRBD2. V was clipped by 4 bases and J by 1 base; unmatched bases: 7. Germline V gene lookup returns CDR1 LNHDA and CDR2 SQIVND (reference sequence). The CDR3 has 16 amino acids. This CDR3 is CASSTRTSESYNEQFF. The CDR3, as DNA: TGTGCCAGTAGTACCCGGACTAGTGAATCCTACAATGAGCAGTTCTTC. Full variable domain (outside the CDR3, taken from reference TRBV19 and TRBJ2-1): DGGITQSPKYLFRKEGQNVTLSCEQNLNHDAMYWYRQDPGQGLRLIYYSQIVNDFQKGDIAEGYSVSREKKESFPLTVTSAQKNPTAFYLCASSTRTSESYNEQFFGPGTRLTVL.

The chain joins TRBV5-6 to TRBJ2-1; TRBD2 aligns across 9 bases. There are 17 residues in the CDR3. Germline V gene data show CDR1 as SGHDT and CDR2 as YYEEEE. The V segment lost 0 bases and the J segment 5 bases; nucleotides outside the gene matches: 9. CDR3 DNA: TGTGCCAGCAGCTTGGTCCTAGCGGGAACCCTGCACAATGAGCAGTTCTTC. This translates into CASSLVLAGTLHNEQFF.

This clone was counted only a few times. The chain employs TRBV2 and TRBJ2-2, with 8 bases identical to TRBD2. In germline, CDR1 is SNHLY, CDR2 FYNNEI. Losses at the gene ends were 4 bases for V and 4 bases for J; bases not matched to a gene: 5. The CDR3 covers 15 residues. The CDR3 DNA is TGTGCCAGCAGTGTACGGGAGGGAAGCACCGGGGAGCTGTTTTTT. Protein sequence: CASSVREGSTGELFF.